This T cell receptor beta chain was sequenced in a study of human T cells and chemical hapten exposure. Study-level background: 2% DPC was applied to around 2 cm by around 2 cm of upper inner arm skin for sensitization. Notes on the study in general: Expanded TCRs grouped into significantly more large CDR3 similarity clusters than controls produced.

J gave up 5 bases and V 6 bases, and 8 bases lay outside the gene matches. The CDR3 spans 14 residues. Looked up from germline, CDR1 is LGHDT and CDR2 is YNNKEL (reference sequence). Of note for this clonotype: Antigen: not known.

The study's library attached unique molecular identifiers to single cDNA molecules. Each CDR3 protein gets one entry after TCRdb re-called the RACE reads with MiXCR. This sample has more than 85,000 distinct CDR3 sequences, with about a tenth found just once. Time point noted: patch test 2, 6 weeks after DPC sensitization. The treatment was: therapeutic diphenylcyclopropenone sensitization with weekly scalp DPC. Sample donors consisted of patients with alopecia, aged 18 to 70 years, who were suitable for DPC. The sample was whole blood, taken in connection with sensitization to the hapten diphenylcyclopropenone (DPC). The gene calls are TRBV3-1 and TRBJ2-5, with 8 positions matching TRBD1. The sequence derives from a woman aged 40 to 50 with alopecia areata. Some clones in this sample may be carry-over from other donors' samples. The CDR3 protein is CASRKQGAAETQYF. The CDR3 coding sequence is TGTGCCAGCAGAAAGCAGGGGGCGGCGGAGACCCAGTACTTC.